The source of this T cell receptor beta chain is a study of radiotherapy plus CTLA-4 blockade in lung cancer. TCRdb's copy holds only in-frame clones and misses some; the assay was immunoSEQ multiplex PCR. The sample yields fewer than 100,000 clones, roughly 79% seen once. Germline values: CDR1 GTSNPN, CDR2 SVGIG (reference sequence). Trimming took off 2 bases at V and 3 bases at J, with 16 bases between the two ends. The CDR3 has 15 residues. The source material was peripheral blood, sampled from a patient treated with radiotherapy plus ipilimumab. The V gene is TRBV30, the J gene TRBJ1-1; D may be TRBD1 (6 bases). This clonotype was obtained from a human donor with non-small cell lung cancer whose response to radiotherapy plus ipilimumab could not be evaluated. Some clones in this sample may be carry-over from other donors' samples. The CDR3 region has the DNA TGTGCCTGGAGTTTTAGGGGACAAGGGGACACTGAAGCTTTCTTT. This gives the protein CAWSFRGQGDTEAFF. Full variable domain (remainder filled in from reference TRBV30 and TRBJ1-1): SQTIHQWPATLVQPVGSPLSLECTVEGTSNPNLYWYRQAAGRGLQLLFYSVGIGQISSEVPQNLSASRPQDRQFILSSKKLLLSDSGFYLCAWSFRGQGDTEAFFGQGTRLTVV.